One sample yielded the 22 T cell receptor beta chains listed below, sequenced in a study of blood T cell repertoires in COVID-19 (TCRdb year 2020). Library prep was done by the immunoSEQ multiplex PCR assay. Here the immuneACCESS table is served through TCRdb, limited to in-frame sequences with V and J called. Missing clones are a known gap in these copies; in checked studies unresolved V genes cover under half, and the rest lacks a known reason. The sample table lists over 20,000 clones, roughly 74% of them with a count of one. In total, the top ten clones hold approximately 7% of the sample. Sample: peripheral blood. These TCRs come from a man in his fifties with COVID-19, enrolled during active disease.

A remark on this clone: A junction end diverges from the germline sequence, so it may reflect a read error. This chain joins TRBV6-5 and TRBJ1-6; D gene unclear. From germline, CDR1 is MNHEY and CDR2 SVGAGI. This CDR3 is 14 amino acids long. For the CDR3, the DNA is TGTGCCAGCAGCTCAGGTCCCTACAATTCACCCCTCCACTTT. Translation: CASSSGPYNSPLHF.

The V gene is TRBV28, the J gene TRBJ2-7; D not resolved. The V end lost 4 bases, the J end lost 0 bases, and 4 bases lay between the germline ends. From germline, CDR1 is MDHEN and CDR2 SYDVKM. CDR3 length equals 12 residues. The CDR3 region has the DNA TGTGCCAGCAGTTACAGCTCCTACGAGCAGTACTTC. Its translation: CASSYSSYEQYF. Full variable domain (rest looked up from reference TRBV28 and TRBJ2-7): DVKVTQSSRYLVKRTGEKVFLECVQDMDHENMFWYRQDPGLGLRLIYFSYDVKMKEKGDIPEGYSVSREKKERFSLILESASTNQTSMYLCASSYSSYEQYFGPGTRLTVT.

The V gene is TRBV6-5, the J gene TRBJ1-6; 9 positions match TRBD1. The CDR3 consists of 14 residues. The ends lost 6 bases at V and 9 bases at J; junction bases unmatched: 6. CDR1 is MNHEY, CDR2 SVGAGI, per germline. The CDR3 spells CASRDRGVRSPLHF. The DNA of the CDR3 is TGTGCCAGCAGGGACAGGGGCGTTCGTTCACCCCTCCACTTT.

The rearrangement links TRBV5-4 to TRBJ2-1; 8 positions match TRBD1. V lost 4 bases to trimming and J lost 10 bases; unmatched junction nucleotides: 13. The CDR3 consists of 15 residues. From germline, CDR1 is SGHNT and CDR2 YYREEE (reference sequence). CDR3 in DNA: TGTGCCAGCAGCCCAACGGACAGGGCCCACCGCGAGCAGTTCTTC. Translating gives CASSPTDRAHREQFF.

The V gene is TRBV5-5, the J gene TRBJ1-6; 9 bases are a match to TRBD1. Germline V CDR1 and CDR2: SGHKS, YYEKEE (reference sequence). This CDR3 contains 15 residues. Losses at the gene ends were 0 bases for V and 7 bases for J; bases not matched to a gene: 2. The CDR3: CASSLVTGGNSPLHF. CDR3 DNA: TGTGCCAGCAGCTTGGTGACAGGGGGAAATTCACCCCTCCACTTT.

This clone came up a few times. The chain joins TRBV2 to TRBJ1-1; no clear D. CDR3 length: 11 residues. Germline V CDR1 and CDR2: SNHLY, FYNNEI. Trimming stripped 6 bases from V and 7 bases from J, with 9 bases between. CDR3 nucleotides: TGTGCCAGCAGGAGGGATGGTGAAGCTTTCTTT. Residues: CASRRDGEAFF.

This clone was observed a few times. The chain has TRBV27 and TRBJ2-1, with D possibly matching TRBD2 (5 bases). With 6 bases removed from V and 8 bases from J, the gap between germline ends came to 17 bases. Germline values: CDR1 MNHEY, CDR2 SMNVEV (reference sequence). This CDR3 has 14 amino acids. The DNA for the CDR3 is TGTGCCAGCAGCCGGGGTGGGGTTTCTGATGAGCAGTTCTTC. This encodes CASSRGGVSDEQFF.

This clone has only a few counts. The genes are TRBV2 and TRBJ2-2, with D hard to call. The CDR3 totals 13 residues. CDR1 and CDR2 from the germline V gene are SNHLY and FYNNEI. The V end lost 7 bases, the J end lost 0 bases, and 6 bases lay between the germline ends. The chain's CDR3 is CASTASNTGELFF. CDR3 in DNA: TGTGCCAGCACCGCGTCGAACACCGGGGAGCTGTTTTTT.

V usage is TRBV12-5 and J usage is TRBJ2-1; the match to TRBD2 covers 14 bases. This CDR3 spans 15 amino acids. Unmatched junction bases numbered 8, after V lost 6 bases and J lost 10 bases. The germline V gene has CDR1 LGHNT and CDR2 FRNRAP. This CDR3 reads CASGLGTSGGIEQFF. The CDR3 nucleotides read TGTGCTAGTGGACTCGGGACTAGCGGGGGCATCGAGCAGTTCTTC.

The chain employs TRBV19 and TRBJ1-1; D may be TRBD1 (6 bases). V shed 7 bases and J shed 5 bases, with 14 bases lying between them. The V gene's germline CDR1 is LNHDA and CDR2 SQIVND (reference sequence). There are 13 residues in the CDR3. CDR3 in DNA: TGTGCCAGTAAAAACAGGGCGGGTACTGAAGCTTTCTTT. Translation: CASKNRAGTEAFF.

The rearrangement links TRBV12-3 or TRBV12-4 to TRBJ1-2; 8 bases match TRBD1. The CDR3 consists of 13 residues. The ends lost 3 bases at V and 8 bases at J; junction bases unmatched: 5. The CDR3 loop reads CASSFGQGRGYTF. The CDR3 region has the DNA TGTGCCAGCAGTTTTGGACAGGGAAGGGGCTACACCTTC.

The V and J genes are TRBV5-1 and TRBJ2-1; 16 positions agree with TRBD2. This CDR3 region has 20 residues. Germline V gene sequence: CDR1 SGHRS, CDR2 YFSETQ. The junction had 11 bases not matched to a gene; V was cut back by 5 bases and J by 0 bases. DNA of the CDR3: TGCGCCAGCAGACAGTCCGGGACTAGCGGGAGGGCGACCTCCTACAATGAGCAGTTCTTC. Translation gives CASRQSGTSGRATSYNEQFF.

The chain joins TRBV19 to TRBJ1-1; D possibly corresponds to TRBD1 (6 bases). Germline values: CDR1 LNHDA, CDR2 SQIVND (reference sequence). This CDR3 contains 12 residues. The CDR3 spells CATGQRNTEAFF. As DNA, the CDR3 is TGTGCAACAGGGCAGAGGAACACTGAAGCTTTCTTT.

By proportion, this clone is medium-sized. The chain uses TRBV28 and TRBJ2-1; 12 bases match TRBD2. V gave up 2 bases and J gave up 7 bases; unmatched junction bases: 12. The CDR3 totals 18 residues. CDR1 is MDHEN, CDR2 SYDVKM, per germline. The CDR3 protein is CASSLPLLAGGSKNEQFF. The CDR3 bases are TGTGCCAGCAGTTTACCGCTTCTAGCGGGGGGGTCTAAAAATGAGCAGTTCTTC.

By share of the sample, this clone is large. The sample contains more than one DNA sequence encoding this CDR3. The chain recombines TRBV9 with TRBJ1-2; 9 bases match TRBD1. The V and J ends lost 0 bases and 8 bases, in that order; junction bases with no gene match: 5. In germline, CDR1 is SGDLS, CDR2 YYNGEE. The CDR3 extends over 14 amino acids. This CDR3 is CASSVGDRGGGYTF. DNA of the CDR3: TGTGCCAGCAGCGTAGGTGACAGGGGGGGAGGCTACACCTTC.

The CDR3 region is CAWSQNSPLHF. CDR3 bases: TGTGCCTGGAGTCAGAATTCACCCCTCCACTTT. The chain employs TRBV30 and TRBJ1-6, with unresolved D. V lost 2 bases, J lost 7 bases, and 3 bases lay in between. From germline, CDR1 is GTSNPN and CDR2 SVGIG (reference sequence). CDR3 length: 11 amino acids.

This sequence joins TRBV7-9 and TRBJ2-3; D is ambiguous. With 3 bases removed from V and 0 bases from J, the gap between germline ends came to 7 bases. The CDR3 sequence is 14 residues long. Germline-derived CDR1 and CDR2 are SEHNR and FQNEAQ (reference sequence). The CDR3 region is CASSFGASTDTQYF. CDR3 sequence (DNA): TGTGCCAGCAGCTTCGGTGCAAGCACAGATACGCAGTATTTT.

The chain carries TRBV30 and TRBJ1-5; D is possibly TRBD1 (5 bases). V shed 5 bases and J shed 7 bases, with 15 bases lying between them. The CDR3 runs to 13 residues. From germline, CDR1 is GTSNPN and CDR2 SVGIG (reference sequence). CDR3 amino acids: CAWSQGDDQPQHF. For the CDR3, the DNA is TGTGCCTGGTCACAAGGGGATGACCAGCCCCAGCATTTT.

This chain links TRBV10-3 with TRBJ2-3, with 8 bases identical to TRBD2. The CDR3 consists of 14 residues. After removal of 3 bases from V and 5 bases from J, the junction contained 4 bases not matched to a gene. Germline V gene lookup returns CDR1 ENHRY and CDR2 SYGVKD. CDR3 amino acids: CAISDTSGRDTQYF. The CDR3 nucleotides read TGTGCCATCAGTGACACTAGCGGTAGAGATACGCAGTATTTT.

The CDR3 region is CASSEVGSRDEQYF. The CDR3, as DNA: TGTGCCAGCAGTGAAGTGGGGAGCCGCGACGAGCAGTACTTC. The rearrangement links TRBV6-1 to TRBJ2-7; weak D call: TRBD2 (5 bases). Germline-derived CDR1 and CDR2 are MNHNS and SASEGT. Trimming removed 1 base from V and 5 bases from J, with 12 bases in between. This CDR3 has 14 residues.

The gene calls are TRBV4-2 and TRBJ1-1; D is uncertain. The CDR3 spans 15 residues. V lost 1 base and J 0 bases, leaving 9 bases between the germline ends. Per germline, CDR1 LGHNA and CDR2 YNFKEQ. The DNA for the CDR3 is TGTGCCAGCAGCCAAGGGAGGACGATGAACACTGAAGCTTTCTTT. It yields the protein CASSQGRTMNTEAFF.

The V and J genes are TRBV18 and TRBJ1-3, with D hard to call. V was clipped by 0 bases and J by 0 bases, with 18 bases between them. This CDR3 comprises 19 residues. Germline CDR1 reads KGHSH; CDR2 reads LQKENI. The CDR3 here is CASSPPDISPGISGNTIYF. The CDR3 DNA reads as TGTGCCAGCTCACCACCGGATATTAGTCCGGGGATCTCTGGAAACACCATATATTTT.